The source of this TCR beta chain is a study of cytomegalovirus exposure and HLA in healthy donors. In this sample, this clone turned up a few times. Germline V CDR1 and CDR2: SGHDT, YYEEEE. V was clipped by 0 bases and J by 6 bases; unmatched bases: 1. CDR3 length: 14 residues. The study ran its PCR with 60 Vbeta and 13 Jbeta primers. Sequenced by immunoSEQ multiplex PCR; TCRdb stores in-frame clones only, minus some. In the table there are under 130,000 clones, approximately 11% of which are singletons. The V and J genes are TRBV5-6 and TRBJ2-2, with TRBD1 matching 8 bases. The sample comprised PBMCs. This receptor was obtained from a man aged 35 to 55 in good health and CMV-seropositive. The CDR3 here is CASSLGTGPGELFF. CDR3 in DNA: TGTGCCAGCAGCTTGGGGACAGGGCCCGGGGAGCTGTTTTTT.